These T cell receptor beta chains were read from a single sample in a study of blood T cell repertoires in COVID-19. The assay was immunoSEQ multiplex PCR, and TCRdb's table has in-frame clones only and misses some. Of around 620,000 clones in the sample, about 90% were seen once. Sequenced: peripheral blood. These receptors all stem from a young woman with acute or convalescent COVID-19. Both conserved end residues are part of each CDR3. A D gene is named only where the DNA matches it firmly. Clone size is given for some rows only: seen once, a few or many times, or a class if the clone is expanded.

v_call: TRBV11-2; d_call: -; cdr3_length: 14; clone_size: few; j_call: TRBJ1-1; cdr3_aa: CASSLIQGPTEAFF; cdr3_nt: TGTGCCAGCAGCTTAATTCAGGGTCCCACTGAAGCTTTCTTT
v_call: TRBV19; d_call: TRBD1; cdr3_length: 14; clone_size: -; j_call: TRBJ1-2; cdr3_aa: CASSIAQQGNRYTF; cdr3_nt: TGTGCCAGTAGTATTGCCCAACAGGGGAATCGCTACACCTTC
v_call: TRBV27; d_call: TRBD1; cdr3_length: 18; clone_size: few; j_call: TRBJ2-7; cdr3_aa: CASSLPPAGGRQEDEQYF; cdr3_nt: TGTGCCAGCAGTTTACCCCCCGCAGGGGGCAGACAAGAAGACGAGCAGTACTTC
v_call: TRBV11-2; d_call: -; cdr3_length: 18; clone_size: -; j_call: TRBJ2-6; cdr3_aa: CASTHGGLRSSGANVLTF; cdr3_nt: TGTGCCAGCACTCACGGGGGTTTGCGTAGCTCTGGGGCCAACGTCCTGACTTTC
v_call: TRBV11-2; d_call: TRBD1; cdr3_length: 17; clone_size: -; j_call: TRBJ1-3; cdr3_aa: CASSPNLDRGSGNTIYF; cdr3_nt: TGTGCCAGCAGCCCCAACCTGGACAGGGGAAGTGGAAACACCATATATTTT
v_call: TRBV12-3/TRBV12-4; d_call: -; cdr3_length: 13; clone_size: -; j_call: TRBJ1-2; cdr3_aa: CASNSDNSRGYTF; cdr3_nt: TGTGCCAGCAATTCCGATAACTCACGGGGCTACACCTTC
v_call: TRBV10-3; d_call: TRBD2; cdr3_length: 14; clone_size: -; j_call: TRBJ2-1; cdr3_aa: CATLISGGYNEQFF; cdr3_nt: TGTGCCACCCTAATTAGCGGGGGCTACAATGAGCAGTTCTTC
v_call: TRBV9; d_call: -; cdr3_length: 16; clone_size: -; j_call: TRBJ2-3; cdr3_aa: CASSHSGGRGTDTQYF; cdr3_nt: TGTGCCAGCTCCCACTCAGGTGGCAGGGGCACAGATACGCAGTATTTT
v_call: TRBV5-1; d_call: -; cdr3_length: 12; clone_size: -; j_call: TRBJ1-1; cdr3_aa: CASSSSYTEAFF; cdr3_nt: TGCGCCAGCAGCTCAAGCTACACTGAAGCTTTCTTT
v_call: TRBV12-5; d_call: -; cdr3_length: 14; clone_size: -; j_call: TRBJ2-1; cdr3_aa: CASGDRGSLNEQFF; cdr3_nt: TGTGCTAGTGGAGATCGCGGGTCGTTGAATGAGCAGTTCTTC
v_call: TRBV12-3/TRBV12-4; d_call: TRBD1; cdr3_length: 12; clone_size: few; j_call: TRBJ1-1; cdr3_aa: CASSSQGIQAFF; cdr3_nt: TGTGCCAGCAGTTCACAGGGGATCCAAGCTTTCTTT
v_call: TRBV10-3; d_call: -; cdr3_length: 12; clone_size: -; j_call: TRBJ1-2; cdr3_aa: CAISPVPYGYTF; cdr3_nt: TGTGCCATCAGTCCTGTCCCCTATGGCTACACCTTC
v_call: TRBV5-1; d_call: -; cdr3_length: 14; clone_size: -; j_call: TRBJ1-4; cdr3_aa: CASSPGQANEKLFF; cdr3_nt: TGCGCCAGCAGCCCCGGACAAGCTAATGAAAAACTGTTTTTT
v_call: TRBV6-4; d_call: -; cdr3_length: 18; clone_size: -; j_call: TRBJ1-5; cdr3_aa: CASSDPTGVYYSNQPQHF; cdr3_nt: TGTGCCAGCAGTGACCCGACGGGGGTCTACTATAGCAATCAGCCCCAGCATTTT
v_call: TRBV7-9; d_call: TRBD1; cdr3_length: 16; clone_size: -; j_call: TRBJ2-3; cdr3_aa: CASSLEGAVYTDTQYF; cdr3_nt: TGTGCCAGCAGCTTAGAGGGGGCGGTTTACACAGATACGCAGTATTTT
v_call: TRBV5-1; d_call: TRBD1; cdr3_length: 17; clone_size: -; j_call: TRBJ1-2; cdr3_aa: CASSLGFYWTGVSGYTF; cdr3_nt: TGCGCCAGCAGCTTGGGTTTTTATTGGACAGGGGTTAGTGGCTACACCTTC
v_call: TRBV6-2/TRBV6-3; d_call: -; cdr3_length: 19; clone_size: once; j_call: TRBJ2-1; cdr3_aa: CASSYSGRVGPSSYNEQFF; cdr3_nt: TGTGCCAGCAGTTACTCGGGCAGGGTTGGCCCTAGTTCCTACAATGAGCAGTTCTTC
v_call: TRBV3-1/TRBV3-2; d_call: TRBD1; cdr3_length: 15; clone_size: -; j_call: TRBJ1-1; cdr3_aa: CASSQTGGLGTEAFF; cdr3_nt: TGTGCCAGCAGCCAAACAGGGGGATTGGGCACTGAAGCTTTCTTT
v_call: TRBV25-1; d_call: -; cdr3_length: 16; clone_size: -; j_call: TRBJ1-1; cdr3_aa: CASSEYFGGLNTEAFF; cdr3_nt: TGTGCCAGCAGTGAATATTTCGGCGGATTGAACACTGAAGCTTTCTTT
v_call: TRBV14; d_call: TRBD1; cdr3_length: 18; clone_size: -; j_call: TRBJ1-4; cdr3_aa: CASSPFGGQAATNEKLFF; cdr3_nt: TGTGCCAGCAGCCCCTTTGGGGGACAGGCTGCAACTAATGAAAAACTGTTTTTT
v_call: TRBV2; d_call: TRBD1; cdr3_length: 15; clone_size: -; j_call: TRBJ1-3; cdr3_aa: CARQTGRLAGNTIYF; cdr3_nt: TGTGCCAGACAGACAGGGAGGTTGGCTGGAAACACCATATATTTT
v_call: TRBV7-3; d_call: -; cdr3_length: 14; clone_size: -; j_call: TRBJ1-1; cdr3_aa: CASSLRQGSTEAFF; cdr3_nt: TGTGCCAGCAGCTTACGCCAGGGTTCGACTGAAGCTTTCTTT
v_call: TRBV9; d_call: TRBD2; cdr3_length: 16; clone_size: -; j_call: TRBJ2-3; cdr3_aa: CASSATIAGGMDTQYF; cdr3_nt: TGTGCCAGCAGCGCTACTATAGCGGGGGGAATGGATACGCAGTATTTT
v_call: TRBV6-6; d_call: TRBD1; cdr3_length: 15; clone_size: -; j_call: TRBJ1-4; cdr3_aa: CASSNRDRGPEKLFF; cdr3_nt: TGTGCCAGCAGCAACCGGGACAGGGGGCCTGAAAAACTGTTTTTT
v_call: TRBV7-2; d_call: -; cdr3_length: 15; clone_size: -; j_call: TRBJ2-1; cdr3_aa: CASSLQGPLYNEQFF; cdr3_nt: TGTGCCAGCAGCTTACAGGGGCCACTGTACAATGAGCAGTTCTTC
v_call: TRBV5-1; d_call: -; cdr3_length: 13; clone_size: -; j_call: TRBJ1-2; cdr3_aa: CASSLGGADGYTF; cdr3_nt: TGCGCCAGCAGCTTAGGAGGGGCAGATGGCTACACCTTC
v_call: TRBV10-3; d_call: -; cdr3_length: 13; clone_size: -; j_call: TRBJ1-1; cdr3_aa: CAISGRVDTEAFF; cdr3_nt: TGTGCCATCAGTGGCAGGGTTGACACTGAAGCTTTCTTT
v_call: TRBV30; d_call: -; cdr3_length: 13; clone_size: -; j_call: TRBJ2-7; cdr3_aa: CAWSSGVVYEQYF; cdr3_nt: TGTGCCTGGAGCTCAGGGGTCGTCTACGAGCAGTACTTC
v_call: TRBV11-3; d_call: -; cdr3_length: 15; clone_size: -; j_call: TRBJ1-1; cdr3_aa: CASSLTSVGNTEAFF; cdr3_nt: TGTGCCAGCAGCTTAACGAGTGTTGGGAACACTGAAGCTTTCTTT
v_call: TRBV5-1; d_call: TRBD1; cdr3_length: 14; clone_size: -; j_call: TRBJ2-5; cdr3_aa: CASSLQGAMETQYF; cdr3_nt: TGCGCCAGCAGCTTACAGGGGGCCATGGAGACCCAGTACTTC
v_call: TRBV7-6; d_call: -; cdr3_length: 16; clone_size: -; j_call: TRBJ1-2; cdr3_aa: CASSLEPLAGNYGYTF; cdr3_nt: TGTGCCAGCAGCTTAGAGCCCCTCGCGGGGAATTATGGCTACACCTTC
v_call: TRBV2; d_call: TRBD1; cdr3_length: 13; clone_size: -; j_call: TRBJ2-3; cdr3_aa: CASAGQGWDTQYF; cdr3_nt: TGTGCCAGCGCGGGACAGGGGTGGGATACGCAGTATTTT